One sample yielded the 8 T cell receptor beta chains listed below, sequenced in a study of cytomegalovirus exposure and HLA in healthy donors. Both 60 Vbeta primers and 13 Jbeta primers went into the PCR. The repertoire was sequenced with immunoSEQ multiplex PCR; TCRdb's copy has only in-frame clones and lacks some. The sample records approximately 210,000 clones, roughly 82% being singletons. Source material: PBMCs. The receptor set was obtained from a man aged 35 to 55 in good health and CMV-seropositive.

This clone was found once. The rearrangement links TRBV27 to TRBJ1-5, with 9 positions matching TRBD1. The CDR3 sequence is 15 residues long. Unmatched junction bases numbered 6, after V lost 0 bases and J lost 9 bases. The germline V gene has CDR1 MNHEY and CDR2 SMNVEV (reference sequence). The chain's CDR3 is CASSLSTGGKWPQHF. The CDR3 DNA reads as TGTGCCAGCAGTTTATCGACAGGGGGTAAATGGCCCCAGCATTTT.

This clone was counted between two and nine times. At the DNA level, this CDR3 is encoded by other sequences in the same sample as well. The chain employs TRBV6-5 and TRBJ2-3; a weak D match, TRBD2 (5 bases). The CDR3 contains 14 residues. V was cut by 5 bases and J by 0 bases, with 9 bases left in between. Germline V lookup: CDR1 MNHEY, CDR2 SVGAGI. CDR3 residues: CASSRTSSTDTQYF. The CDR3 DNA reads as TGTGCCAGCAGTCGGACTTCTAGCACAGATACGCAGTATTTT.

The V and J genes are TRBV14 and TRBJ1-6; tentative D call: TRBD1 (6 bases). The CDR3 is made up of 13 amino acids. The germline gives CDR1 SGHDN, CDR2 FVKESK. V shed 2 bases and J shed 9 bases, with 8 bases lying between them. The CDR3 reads CASSQLTGSPLHF. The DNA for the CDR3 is TGTGCCAGCAGCCAATTGACAGGTTCACCCCTCCACTTT. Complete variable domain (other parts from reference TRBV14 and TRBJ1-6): EAGVTQFPSHSVIEKGQTVTLRCDPISGHDNLYWYRRVMGKEIKFLLHFVKESKQDESGMPNNRFLAERTGGTYSTLKVQPAELEDSGVYFCASSQLTGSPLHFGNGTRLTVT.

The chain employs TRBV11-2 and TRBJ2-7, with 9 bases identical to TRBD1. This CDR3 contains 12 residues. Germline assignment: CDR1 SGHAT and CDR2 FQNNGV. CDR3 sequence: CASSGVGTGLDV. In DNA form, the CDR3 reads TGTGCCAGCAGCGGAGTCGGGACAGGGCTAGACGTC.

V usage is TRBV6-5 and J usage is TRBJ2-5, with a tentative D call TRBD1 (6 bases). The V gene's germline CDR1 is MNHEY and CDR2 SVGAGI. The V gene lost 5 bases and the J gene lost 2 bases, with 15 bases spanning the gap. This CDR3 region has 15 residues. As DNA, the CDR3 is TGTGCCAGCAGTCAGGGGCGAGAACCTCAAGAGACCCAGTACTTC. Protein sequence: CASSQGREPQETQYF.

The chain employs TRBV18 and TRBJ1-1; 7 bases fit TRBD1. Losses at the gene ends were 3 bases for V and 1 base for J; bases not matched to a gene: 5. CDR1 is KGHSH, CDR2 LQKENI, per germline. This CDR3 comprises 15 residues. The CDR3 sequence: CASSPSQGGNTEAFF. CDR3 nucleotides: TGTGCCAGCTCACCTTCCCAGGGGGGGAACACTGAAGCTTTCTTT.

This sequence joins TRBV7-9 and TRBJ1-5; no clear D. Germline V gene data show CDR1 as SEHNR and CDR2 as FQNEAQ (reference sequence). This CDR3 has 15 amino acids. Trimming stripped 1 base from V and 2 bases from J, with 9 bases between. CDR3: CASSLGENGNQPQHF. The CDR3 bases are TGTGCCAGCAGCTTAGGGGAGAATGGCAATCAGCCCCAGCATTTT.

CDR3 sequence reads: CASSLGAVGNTIYF. As DNA, the CDR3 is TGTGCCAGCAGCTTAGGGGCAGTCGGAAACACCATATATTTT. The J gene is TRBJ1-3, the V gene TRBV11-3; D call uncertain. Germline V gene sequence: CDR1 SGHNT, CDR2 YENEEA. This CDR3 is 14 amino acids long. V gave up 1 base and J gave up 4 bases, with 8 bases separating them.